This T cell receptor beta chain is drawn from a study of regulatory T cells in long-lasting Graves disease. Trimming stripped 0 bases from V and 6 bases from J, with 7 bases between. Germline CDR1 SGHNT, CDR2 YENEEA. The CDR3 sequence is 13 residues long. Findings of the study overall: Graves' patients with persistent disease showed TCR diversity lower than patients newly diagnosed.

This clonotype was picked up many times. What it binds is unknown. Time point indicated: newly diagnosed GD, antithyroid drugs for less than 3 months. Preparation of the TCR library used RNA extracted from PBMCs. Arm-PCR of CDR3 regions with iRepertoire HTBI primers generated TCR beta libraries. A single record per CDR3 protein comes from TCRdb applying MiXCR to the multiplex PCR reads. This sample has 400,000 to 500,000 distinct CDR3 sequences, with about 15% found just once. This same sample was also taken into another study, of T cells in Graves' hyperthyroidism and ophthalmopathy.

This receptor was taken from a woman aged 35 to 49 with Graves disease. The specimen comprised peripheral blood mononuclear cells (PBMCs), sampled at new diagnosis, from a patient treated with antithyroid drugs. The chain has TRBV11-3 and TRBJ2-3; D remains ambiguous. The CDR3 nucleotides read TGTGCCAGCAGCTTAGATCGATGGGATACGCAGTATTTT. Its protein product is CASSLDRWDTQYF.